Below, 12 T cell receptor beta chains from the same sample are listed, as sequenced in a study of shared clonotypes between healthy human individuals. Libraries were prepared by immunoSEQ multiplex PCR; TCRdb keeps only in-frame clonotypes and omits some of them. The sample includes fewer than 700,000 clones, around 78% of them seen just once. Sequenced: PBMCs. These receptors originate from a woman aged 40-49 years in good health. Some clones in this sample may be carry-over from other donors' samples.

A note on this clone: This specimen includes other DNA sequences encoding the same CDR3. The chain uses TRBV5-1 and TRBJ2-5; D possibly matches TRBD1 or TRBD2 (7 bases each). The V gene's germline CDR1 is SGHRS and CDR2 YFSETQ. V lost 2 bases and J lost 3, with 11 bases in between. The CDR3 runs 14 residues. The CDR3 DNA follows: TGCGCCAGCAGCTTAGCGGGGACAGAAGAGACCCAGTACTTC. Translated, it gives CASSLAGTEETQYF.

V gene TRBV21-1 combines with J gene TRBJ2-1; the table's TRBD2 call for D was not verified on the DNA. TRBV21-1 represents a pseudogene. The CDR3 runs to 16 residues. The CDR3 nucleotides read TGTGCCAGCAGCAAACGGCATAGCGGGAGAAGAAATGAGCAGTTCTTC. Its translation is CASSKRHSGRRNEQFF.

V is TRBV4-3 and J is TRBJ2-5; D remains ambiguous. Per the germline V gene, CDR1 is LGHNA and CDR2 is YSLEER. CDR3 length: 13 residues. Trimming stripped 3 bases from V and 1 base from J, with 6 bases between. The CDR3 nucleotides read TGCGCCAGCAGCCAGGGCCCCCAAGAGACCCAGTACTTC. It codes for CASSQGPQETQYF.

There are a few counts of this clone. This chain joins TRBV27 and TRBJ2-5; D remains ambiguous. Per the germline V gene, CDR1 is MNHEY and CDR2 is SMNVEV (reference sequence). V lost 2 bases to trimming and J lost 5 bases, with 3 bases between them. The CDR3 covers 11 residues. In nucleotides, the CDR3 is TGTGCCAGCAGTTTAACCGAGACCCAGTACTTC. Its translation: CASSLTETQYF.

V and J are TRBV21-1 and TRBJ2-7; the table's D call of TRBD2 was not tested on the DNA. TRBV21-1 is a known pseudogene. The CDR3 covers 15 residues. This CDR3 is CASSKGLAGAGEQYF. The CDR3 region has the DNA TGTGCCAGCAGCAAGGGACTAGCGGGAGCGGGCGAGCAGTACTTC.

This clone is a singleton in its sample. The V gene is TRBV30, the J gene TRBJ2-7; TRBD1 or TRBD2 may be the D gene (6 bases each). Trimming removed 1 base from V and 2 bases from J, with 12 bases in between. This CDR3 has 14 residues. Germline loops: CDR1 GTSNPN, CDR2 SVGIG (reference sequence). This CDR3 reads CAWSGGTPTYEQYF. The CDR3 DNA follows: TGTGCCTGGAGTGGCGGGACACCCACCTACGAGCAGTACTTC.

This clone occurred once. This sequence joins TRBV19 and TRBJ2-1; D might be TRBD1 (5 bases). Trimming cost V 9 bases and J 3 bases, with 6 bases left between them. This CDR3 has 11 amino acids. CDR1 is LNHDA, CDR2 SQIVND, per germline (reference sequence). Here the CDR3 reads CASRDYNEQFF. DNA of the CDR3: TGTGCCAGCAGGGACTACAATGAGCAGTTCTTC.

The V and J genes are TRBV11-2 and TRBJ1-5; no firm D call. This CDR3 is 14 amino acids long. Germline V gives CDR1 SGHAT, CDR2 FQNNGV. Trimming shortened V by 5 bases and J by 6 bases, and 14 bases separated the two germline ends. The CDR3 loop reads CASSQDGPGQPQHF. CDR3 coding DNA: TGTGCCAGCAGCCAGGACGGGCCGGGTCAGCCCCAGCATTTT.

This chain joins TRBV2 and TRBJ2-2, with TRBD2 matching 7 bases. Germline assignment: CDR1 SNHLY and CDR2 FYNNEI. CDR3 length equals 13 residues. After removal of 7 bases from V and 6 bases from J, the junction contained 5 bases not matched to a gene. CDR3 in amino acids: CASTGGGAGELFF. The CDR3, as DNA: TGTGCCAGCACCGGTGGGGGGGCCGGGGAGCTGTTTTTT.

This chain joins TRBV7-9 and TRBJ2-7; a weak D match, TRBD2 (6 bases). Trimming stripped 5 bases from V and 4 bases from J, with 18 bases between. Germline V gene data show CDR1 as SEHNR and CDR2 as FQNEAQ (reference sequence). This CDR3 spans 15 amino acids. In DNA form, the CDR3 reads TGTGCCAGCAGCCCCGTCGGGGATGGGAGGTACGAGCAGTACTTC. This translates into CASSPVGDGRYEQYF.

The chain combines TRBV28 with TRBJ1-3, with D perhaps matching TRBD1 (6 bases). V was cut by 5 bases and J by 8 bases, with 13 bases left in between. The CDR3 loop spans 13 amino acids. Germline V gene data show CDR1 as MDHEN and CDR2 as SYDVKM. The CDR3 region has the DNA TGTGCCAGCAGTACCCCGGGGGCTCACACCATATATTTT. This gives the protein CASSTPGAHTIYF.

This sequence joins TRBV5-1 and TRBJ2-5; tentatively, D is TRBD2 (6 bases). This CDR3 has 15 residues. Germline V gives CDR1 SGHRS, CDR2 YFSETQ. Trimming removed 3 bases at V and 0 bases at J, with 12 bases between. This CDR3 is CASSSGGAYQETQYF. CDR3 in DNA: TGCGCCAGCAGCTCCGGAGGGGCTTACCAAGAGACCCAGTACTTC.